These 13 T cell receptor beta chains share one sample of origin, sequenced in a study of graft-versus-host responses after intestinal transplantation. TCRdb's table, derived via immunoSEQ multiplex PCR, lists solely in-frame clones and lacks some. Seen here are under 20,000 clones, 75% to 95% observed once, and the top ten hold more than 1.5%. This specimen was PBMCs, taken 350 to 400 days after transplant. The receptors here all came from a human patient who received an intestinal transplant, so some T cells may come from the graft donor.

The genes are TRBV5-1 and TRBJ2-2; perhaps TRBD1 as D (6 bases). This CDR3 comprises 15 residues. V was pared by 0 bases and J by 5 bases, with 11 bases between. Looked up from germline, CDR1 is SGHRS and CDR2 is YFSETQ. The CDR3 DNA follows: TGCGCCAGCAGCTTGGGGGGGACACAAACCGGGGAGCTGTTTTTT. Its protein is CASSLGGTQTGELFF.

The chain employs TRBV21-1 and TRBJ2-7; no check of the table's D call, TRBD2, against the DNA was made. TRBV21-1 has pseudogene status. The CDR3 has 15 residues. The CDR3 is CASTPSGWETYEQYF. The DNA for the CDR3 is TGTGCCAGCACCCCATCGGGGTGGGAAACCTACGAGCAGTACTTC.

A single count supports this clone. The chain is built from TRBV14 and TRBJ2-1; TRBD2 agrees at 7 bases. The CDR3 runs 14 residues. J gave up 14 bases and V 3 bases, and 13 bases lay outside the gene matches. Looked up from germline, CDR1 is SGHDN and CDR2 is FVKESK. The CDR3 nucleotides are TGTGCCAGCAGCCAGGGAGGGGTTAATTGGCCGAAGTTCTTC. Its translation is CASSQGGVNWPKFF.

The chain links TRBV28 to TRBJ2-7; D remains unclear. The V gene lost 2 bases and the J gene lost 3 bases, with 14 bases spanning the gap. Looked up from germline, CDR1 is MDHEN and CDR2 is SYDVKM. The CDR3 sequence is 15 residues long. CDR3 DNA sequence: TGTGCCAGCAGTTTAACTGGGATCACAAGCTACGAGCAGTACTTC. Translation: CASSLTGITSYEQYF.

The chain has TRBV6-1 and TRBJ1-1, with 9 nucleotides matching TRBD1. CDR1 and CDR2 from the germline V gene are MNHNS and SASEGT. J lost 4 bases, V lost 5 bases, and 8 bases had no gene match. The CDR3 is 15 amino acids. CDR3 bases: TGTGCCAGCAGTCTGACAGGGGGGAGTACCACTGAAGCTTTCTTT. Translated: CASSLTGGSTTEAFF.

CDR3 residues: CASSPYSEIAGMETQYF. In nucleotides, the CDR3 is TGTGCCAGCAGTCCTTATAGCGAAATCGCTGGGATGGAGACCCAGTACTTC. This chain links TRBV27 with TRBJ2-5; a weak D match, TRBD2 (5 bases). This CDR3 has 17 residues. Germline V gene sequence: CDR1 MNHEY, CDR2 SMNVEV (reference sequence). Trimming stripped 5 bases from V and 5 bases from J, with 24 bases between.

The V call is TRBV5-1, the J call TRBJ2-7; TRBD1 aligns across 8 bases. The CDR3 sequence is 15 residues long. The V gene's germline CDR1 is SGHRS and CDR2 YFSETQ. Trimming took 4 bases from V and 4 from J; bases not matched to a gene: 10. The CDR3 DNA follows: TGCGCCAGCAGCCAAGCCCGGACAGGGTCTTACGAGCAGTACTTC. This codes for CASSQARTGSYEQYF.

In DNA form, the CDR3 reads TGCAGCGTTGAACGCTCAGGGGCCGGGGAGCTGTTTTTT. Its protein product is CSVERSGAGELFF. The chain employs TRBV29-1 and TRBJ2-2; TRBD1 might be the D (6 bases). The CDR3 consists of 13 residues. The germline gives CDR1 SQVTM, CDR2 ANQGSEA. Deletions cut 2 bases from V and 6 bases from J, with 10 bases between.

The chain links TRBV29-1 to TRBJ2-5, with TRBD2 matching 11 bases. Germline V gene sequence: CDR1 SQVTM, CDR2 ANQGSEA. The CDR3 extends over 16 amino acids. V shed 6 bases and J 0 bases; nucleotides not matched to a gene: 9. CDR3 in amino acids: CSVWDSGRGYQETQYF. The CDR3 DNA follows: TGCAGCGTGTGGGATAGCGGGAGGGGGTACCAAGAGACCCAGTACTTC. Using reference TRBV29-1 and TRBJ2-5 for the parts outside the CDR3, the full variable domain is SAVISQKPSRDICQRGTSLTIQCQVDSQVTMMFWYRQQPGQSLTLIATANQGSEATYESGFVIDKFPISRPNLTFSTLTVSNMSPEDSSIYLCSVWDSGRGYQETQYFGPGTRLLVL.

The V gene is TRBV5-5, the J gene TRBJ1-1, with 8 bases matching TRBD1. Germline V lookup: CDR1 SGHKS, CDR2 YYEKEE (reference sequence). The ends lost 5 bases at V and 4 bases at J; junction bases unmatched: 7. This CDR3 is built from 14 residues. CDR3 nucleotides: TGTGCCAGCAGACCGGGACAGGCTCCCACTGAAGCTTTCTTT. It yields the protein CASRPGQAPTEAFF.

The chain carries TRBV27 and TRBJ2-3; perhaps TRBD2 as D (6 bases). CDR1 and CDR2 from the germline V gene are MNHEY and SMNVEV (reference sequence). CDR3 length: 15 residues. The V end was cut by 7 bases, the J end by 2 bases, with 16 bases between. The CDR3 DNA sequence: TGTGCCAGCAACCCCGGGACTTACCCCACAGATACGCAGTATTTT. Translating gives CASNPGTYPTDTQYF.

This chain joins TRBV28 and TRBJ1-2; unclear D gene. The CDR3 contains 12 residues. V was cut by 4 bases and J by 3 bases, with 6 bases left in between. Germline-derived CDR1 and CDR2 are MDHEN and SYDVKM. This CDR3 reads CASSSTDYGYTF. In nucleotides, the CDR3 is TGTGCCAGCAGTTCAACAGACTATGGCTACACCTTC.

As regards this clone: The germline gene is not matched at one end of the junction; a read error may be the cause. This chain joins TRBV2 and TRBJ2-6; D is possibly TRBD1 or TRBD2 (6 bases each). The germline gives CDR1 SNHLY, CDR2 FYNNEI. The CDR3 has 19 amino acids. The CDR3 DNA sequence: TGTGCCAGCAGTGAAAGGAGGGGGGCGGACTTTTCTGTGGCCAACGTCCTGACTTTC. Translated, it gives CASSERRGADFSVANVLTF.